A single count supports the clone carrying this T cell receptor beta chain. The authors' processing: Estimation of nucleated cell counts was performed using reference gene primer amplification. Method: immunoSEQ multiplex PCR; TCRdb's copy keeps in-frame clones and lacks some. V and J calls plus clone size are reproduced from that table; the DNA served to infer D and trimming. Of roughly 380,000 clones in the sample, roughly 85% were seen once. This sample is part of a study of blood T cell repertoires in COVID-19. The wider study: The United States, Italy and Spain provided the acute and convalescent COVID-19 samples. T cells, B-cell-depleted T cells, or PBMCs supplied cDNA or gDNA.

Germline CDR1 is MDHEN and CDR2 is SYDVKM. The CDR3 totals 13 residues. Trimming pared 6 bases from V and 4 bases from J, leaving 12 bases between. The clonotype originates from a woman aged 18-29 years with acute or convalescent COVID-19. Sequencing was carried out using peripheral blood. The chain recombines TRBV28 with TRBJ1-1; D unclear. CDR3 sequence (DNA): TGTGCCAGCAGAAAGATGGAGGGCACTGAAGCTTTCTTT. Translated, it gives CASRKMEGTEAFF. Full variable domain (rest looked up from reference TRBV28 and TRBJ1-1): DVKVTQSSRYLVKRTGEKVFLECVQDMDHENMFWYRQDPGLGLRLIYFSYDVKMKEKGDIPEGYSVSREKKERFSLILESASTNQTSMYLCASRKMEGTEAFFGQGTRLTVV.